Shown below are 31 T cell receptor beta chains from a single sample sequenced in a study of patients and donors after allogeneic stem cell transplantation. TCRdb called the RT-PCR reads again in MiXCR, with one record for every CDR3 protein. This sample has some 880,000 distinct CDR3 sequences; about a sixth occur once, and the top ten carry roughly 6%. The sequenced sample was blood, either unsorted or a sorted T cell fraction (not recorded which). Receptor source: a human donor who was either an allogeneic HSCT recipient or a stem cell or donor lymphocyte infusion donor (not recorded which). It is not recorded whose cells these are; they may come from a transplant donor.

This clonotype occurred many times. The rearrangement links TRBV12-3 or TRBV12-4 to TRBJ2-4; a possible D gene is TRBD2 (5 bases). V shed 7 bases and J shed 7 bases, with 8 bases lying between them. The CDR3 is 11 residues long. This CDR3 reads CASTGSNIQYF. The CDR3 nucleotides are TGTGCCAGCACGGGGTCGAACATTCAGTACTTC.

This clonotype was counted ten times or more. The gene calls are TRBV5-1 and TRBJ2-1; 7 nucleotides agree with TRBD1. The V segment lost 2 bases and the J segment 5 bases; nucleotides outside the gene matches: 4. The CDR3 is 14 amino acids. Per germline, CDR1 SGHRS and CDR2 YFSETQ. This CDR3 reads CASSLGTANNEQFF. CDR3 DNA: TGCGCCAGCAGCTTAGGGACAGCAAACAATGAGCAGTTCTTC.

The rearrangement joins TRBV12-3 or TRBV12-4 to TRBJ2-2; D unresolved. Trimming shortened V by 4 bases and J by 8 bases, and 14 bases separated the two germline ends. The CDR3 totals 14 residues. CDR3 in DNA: TGTGCCAGCAGTTCCGGGCCCTCAGCGGGGGAGCTGTTTTTT. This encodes CASSSGPSAGELFF.

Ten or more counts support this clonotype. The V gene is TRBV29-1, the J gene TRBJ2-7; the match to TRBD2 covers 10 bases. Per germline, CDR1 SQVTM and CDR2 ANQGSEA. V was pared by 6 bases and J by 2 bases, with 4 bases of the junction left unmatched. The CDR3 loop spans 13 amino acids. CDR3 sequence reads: CSVRLAGPYEQYF. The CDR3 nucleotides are TGCAGCGTCCGACTAGCGGGTCCCTACGAGCAGTACTTC.

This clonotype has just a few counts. In nucleotides, the CDR3 is TGCAGTGCTTGGACAGGGGGCGCGGGTAGCAATCAGCCCCAGCATTTT. This sequence encodes CSAWTGGAGSNQPQHF. This sequence joins TRBV20-1 and TRBJ1-5; 11 bases align to TRBD1. The CDR3 extends over 16 amino acids. J was trimmed by 0 bases and V by 5 bases; bases with no gene match: 6. Germline CDR1 is DFQATT and CDR2 is SNEGSKA (reference sequence).

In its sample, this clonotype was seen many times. The CDR3 protein is CASSSGQGWEETQYF. CDR3 DNA: TGTGCCAGCAGTTCGGGGCAGGGATGGGAAGAGACCCAGTACTTC. The chain uses TRBV12-3 or TRBV12-4 and TRBJ2-5; D may be TRBD1 or TRBD2 (5 bases each). V shed 4 bases and J shed 3 bases, with 15 bases lying between them. The CDR3 consists of 15 residues.

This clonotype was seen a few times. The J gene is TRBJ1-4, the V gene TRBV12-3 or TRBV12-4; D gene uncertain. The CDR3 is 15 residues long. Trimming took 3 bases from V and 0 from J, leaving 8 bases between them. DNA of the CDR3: TGTGCCAGCAGTTTTGTAGGGCCAACTAATGAAAAACTGTTTTTT. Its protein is CASSFVGPTNEKLFF.

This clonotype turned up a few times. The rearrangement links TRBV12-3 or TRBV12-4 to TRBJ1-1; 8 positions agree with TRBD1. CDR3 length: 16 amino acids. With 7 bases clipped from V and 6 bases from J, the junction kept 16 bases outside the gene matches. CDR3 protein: CASIPGGGSREAEAFF. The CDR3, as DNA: TGTGCCAGCATCCCAGGGGGCGGGAGTCGGGAGGCTGAAGCTTTCTTT.

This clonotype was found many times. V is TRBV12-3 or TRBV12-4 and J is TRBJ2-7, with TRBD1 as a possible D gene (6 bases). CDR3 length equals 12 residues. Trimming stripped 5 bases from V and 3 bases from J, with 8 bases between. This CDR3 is CASSPGHYEQYF. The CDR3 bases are TGTGCCAGCAGTCCGGGACACTACGAGCAGTACTTC.

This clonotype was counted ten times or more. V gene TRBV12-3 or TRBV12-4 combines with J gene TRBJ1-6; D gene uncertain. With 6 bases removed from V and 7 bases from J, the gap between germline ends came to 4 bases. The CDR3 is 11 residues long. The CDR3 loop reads CASRANSPLHF. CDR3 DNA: TGTGCCAGCAGGGCAAATTCACCCCTCCACTTT.

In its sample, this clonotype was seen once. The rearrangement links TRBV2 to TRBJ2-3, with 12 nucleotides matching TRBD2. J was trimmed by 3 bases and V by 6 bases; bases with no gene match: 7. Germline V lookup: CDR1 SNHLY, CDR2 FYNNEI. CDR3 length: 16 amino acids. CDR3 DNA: TGTGCCAGCAGAAAACTAGCGGGGGGATCAACAGATACGCAGTATTTT. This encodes CASRKLAGGSTDTQYF. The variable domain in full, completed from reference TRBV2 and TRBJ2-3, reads EPEVTQTPSHQVTQMGQEVILRCVPISNHLYFYWYRQILGQKVEFLVSFYNNEISEKSEIFDDQFSVERPDGSNFTLKIRSTKLEDSAMYFCASRKLAGGSTDTQYFGPGTRLTVL.

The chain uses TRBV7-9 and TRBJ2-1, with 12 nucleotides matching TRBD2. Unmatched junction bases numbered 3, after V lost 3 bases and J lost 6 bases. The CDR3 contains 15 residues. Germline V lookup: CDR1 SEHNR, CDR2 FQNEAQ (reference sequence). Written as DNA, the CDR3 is TGTGCCAGCAGCTTCGGACTAGCGGGAACCAATGAGCAGTTCTTC. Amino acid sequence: CASSFGLAGTNEQFF.

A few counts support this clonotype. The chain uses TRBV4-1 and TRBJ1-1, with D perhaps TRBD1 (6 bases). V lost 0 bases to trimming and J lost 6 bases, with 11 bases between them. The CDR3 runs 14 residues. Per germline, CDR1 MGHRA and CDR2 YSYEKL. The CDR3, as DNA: TGCGCCAGCAGCCAAGACCCTGGGGGGCCTGAAGCTTTCTTT. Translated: CASSQDPGGPEAFF.

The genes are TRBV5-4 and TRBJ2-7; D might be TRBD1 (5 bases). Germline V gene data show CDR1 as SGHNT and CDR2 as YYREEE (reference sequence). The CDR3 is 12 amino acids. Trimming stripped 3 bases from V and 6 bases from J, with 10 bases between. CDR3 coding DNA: TGTGCCAGCAGCTCCTGGGGCCCCGAGCAGTACTTC. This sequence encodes CASSSWGPEQYF.

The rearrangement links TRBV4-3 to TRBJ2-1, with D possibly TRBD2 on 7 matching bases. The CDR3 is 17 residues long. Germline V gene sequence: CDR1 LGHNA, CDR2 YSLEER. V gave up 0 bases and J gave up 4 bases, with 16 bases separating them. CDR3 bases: TGCGCCAGCAGCCAAGATCGTGCGGGGGCCCTATACAATGAGCAGTTCTTC. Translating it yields CASSQDRAGALYNEQFF.

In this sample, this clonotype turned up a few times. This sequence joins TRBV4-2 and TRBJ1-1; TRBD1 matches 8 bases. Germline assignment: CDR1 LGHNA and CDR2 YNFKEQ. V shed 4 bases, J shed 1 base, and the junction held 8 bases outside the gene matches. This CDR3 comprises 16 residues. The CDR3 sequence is CASSRAPGQGNTEAFF. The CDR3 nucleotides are TGTGCCAGCAGCCGAGCCCCAGGACAGGGGAACACTGAAGCTTTCTTT.

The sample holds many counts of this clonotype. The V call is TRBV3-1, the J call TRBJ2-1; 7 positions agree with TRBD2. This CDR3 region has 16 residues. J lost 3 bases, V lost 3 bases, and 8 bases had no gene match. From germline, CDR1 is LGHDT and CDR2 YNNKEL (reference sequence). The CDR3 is CASSQKGAGIYNEQFF. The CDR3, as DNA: TGTGCCAGCAGCCAGAAGGGAGCGGGAATCTACAATGAGCAGTTCTTC.

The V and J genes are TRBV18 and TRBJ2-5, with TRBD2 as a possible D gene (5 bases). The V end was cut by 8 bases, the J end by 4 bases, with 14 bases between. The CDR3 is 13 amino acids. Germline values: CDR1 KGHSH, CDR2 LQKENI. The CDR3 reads CASLPIRGETQYF. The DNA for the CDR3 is TGTGCCAGCCTGCCCATACGGGGAGAGACCCAGTACTTC.

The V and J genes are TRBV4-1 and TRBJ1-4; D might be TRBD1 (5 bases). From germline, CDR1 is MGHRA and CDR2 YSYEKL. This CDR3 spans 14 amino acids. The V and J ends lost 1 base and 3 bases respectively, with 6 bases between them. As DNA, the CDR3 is TGCGCCAGCAGCCAAGGACAGTCTAATGAAAAACTGTTTTTT. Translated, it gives CASSQGQSNEKLFF.

The CDR3 protein is CASSLVAGTGVGGYTF. CDR3 in DNA: TGTGCCAGCAGCTTAGTTGCGGGGACAGGGGTTGGAGGCTACACCTTC. V gene TRBV7-9 combines with J gene TRBJ1-2, with 10 bases that match TRBD1. The V and J ends lost 1 base and 8 bases, in that order; junction bases with no gene match: 10. In germline, CDR1 is SEHNR, CDR2 FQNEAQ (reference sequence). This CDR3 has 16 amino acids.

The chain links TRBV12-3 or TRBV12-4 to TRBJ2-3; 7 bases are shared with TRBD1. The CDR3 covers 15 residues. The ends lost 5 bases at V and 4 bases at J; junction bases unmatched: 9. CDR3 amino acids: CASSVGQIYADTQYF. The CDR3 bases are TGTGCCAGCAGTGTGGGACAGATTTATGCAGATACGCAGTATTTT.

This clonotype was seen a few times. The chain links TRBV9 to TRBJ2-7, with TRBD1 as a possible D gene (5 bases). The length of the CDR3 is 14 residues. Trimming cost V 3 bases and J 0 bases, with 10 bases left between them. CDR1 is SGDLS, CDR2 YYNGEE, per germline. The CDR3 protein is CASSAGPGSYEQYF. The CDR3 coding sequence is TGTGCCAGCAGCGCAGGGCCCGGCTCCTACGAGCAGTACTTC.

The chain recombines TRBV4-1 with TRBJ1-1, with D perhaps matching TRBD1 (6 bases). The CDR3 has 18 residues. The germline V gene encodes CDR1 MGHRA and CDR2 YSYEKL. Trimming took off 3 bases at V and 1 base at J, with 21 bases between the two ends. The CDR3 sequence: CASSHNKEPDRQNTEAFF. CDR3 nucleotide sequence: TGCGCCAGCAGCCACAACAAAGAGCCGGACAGACAGAACACTGAAGCTTTCTTT.

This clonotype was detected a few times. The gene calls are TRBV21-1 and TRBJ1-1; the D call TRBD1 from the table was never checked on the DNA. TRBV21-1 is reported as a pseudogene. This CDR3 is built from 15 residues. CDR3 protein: CASSKVGQGGTEAFF. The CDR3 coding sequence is TGTGCCAGCAGCAAAGTGGGACAGGGGGGCACTGAAGCTTTCTTT.

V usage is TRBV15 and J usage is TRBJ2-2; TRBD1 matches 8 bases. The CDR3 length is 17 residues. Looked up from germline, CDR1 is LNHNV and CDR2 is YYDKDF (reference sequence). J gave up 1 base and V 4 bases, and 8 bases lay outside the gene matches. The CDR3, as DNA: TGTGCCACCAGCATCACTCCGGGACAGGAGAACACCGGGGAGCTGTTTTTT. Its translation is CATSITPGQENTGELFF.

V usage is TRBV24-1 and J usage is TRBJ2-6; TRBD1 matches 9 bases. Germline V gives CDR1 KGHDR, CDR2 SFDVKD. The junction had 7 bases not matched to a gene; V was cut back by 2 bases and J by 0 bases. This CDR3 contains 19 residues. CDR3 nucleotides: TGTGCCACCAGTGATTCCTGGGACAGGGCTTACTCTGGGGCCAACGTCCTGACTTTC. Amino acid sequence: CATSDSWDRAYSGANVLTF.

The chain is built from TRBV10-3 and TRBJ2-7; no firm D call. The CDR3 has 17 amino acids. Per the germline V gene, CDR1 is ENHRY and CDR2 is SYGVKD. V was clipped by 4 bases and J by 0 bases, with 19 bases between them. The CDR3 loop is CAISGLGQQMGSYEQYF. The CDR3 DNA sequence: TGTGCCATCAGTGGGCTGGGCCAACAGATGGGCTCCTACGAGCAGTACTTC.

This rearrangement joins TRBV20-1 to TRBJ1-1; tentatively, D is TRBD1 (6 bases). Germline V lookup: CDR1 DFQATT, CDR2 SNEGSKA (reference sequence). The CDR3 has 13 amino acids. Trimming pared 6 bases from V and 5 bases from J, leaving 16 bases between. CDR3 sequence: CSAQIGQGTEAFF. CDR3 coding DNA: TGCAGTGCCCAAATCGGGCAGGGGACTGAAGCTTTCTTT.

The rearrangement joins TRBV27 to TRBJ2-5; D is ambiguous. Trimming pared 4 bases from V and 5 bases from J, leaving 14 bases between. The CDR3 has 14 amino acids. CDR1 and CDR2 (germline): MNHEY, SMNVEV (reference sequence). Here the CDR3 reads CASSSRLVGETQYF. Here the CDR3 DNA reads TGTGCCAGCAGTTCCCGGTTGGTTGGGGAGACCCAGTACTTC.

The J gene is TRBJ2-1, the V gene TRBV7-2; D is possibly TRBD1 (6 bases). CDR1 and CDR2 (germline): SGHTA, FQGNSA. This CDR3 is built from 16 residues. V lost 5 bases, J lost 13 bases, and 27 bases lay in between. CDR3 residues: CASSVFSLQGSRDQFF. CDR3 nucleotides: TGTGCCAGCAGCGTTTTTAGCTTACAGGGTTCCCGTGACCAGTTCTTC.

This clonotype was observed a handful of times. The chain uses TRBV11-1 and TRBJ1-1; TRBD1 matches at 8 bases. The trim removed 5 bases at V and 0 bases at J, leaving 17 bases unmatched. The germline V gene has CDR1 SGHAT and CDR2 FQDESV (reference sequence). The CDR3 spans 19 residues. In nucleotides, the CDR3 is TGTGCCAGCAGCCTCCGATCAACACTGACAGGGGACGTGAACACTGAAGCTTTCTTT. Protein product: CASSLRSTLTGDVNTEAFF.